This T cell receptor beta chain was identified during a study of T cell responses to AZD1222 COVID-19 vaccine. Study findings and constraints: Only after the peak T cell response were repertoires sampled. Among those given AZD1222, only five or six were seropositive at baseline. Donor demographics were predominantly white British with a female majority; clonal diversity may be underestimated.

About this clone itself: No antigen is known for it.

The germline CDR1 and CDR2 sequences are SGDLS and YYNGEE. The CDR3 loop spans 15 amino acids. V was shortened by 0 bases and J by 3 bases, with 9 bases between the two germline ends. TCRdb's table, derived via immunoSEQ multiplex PCR, lists solely in-frame clones and lacks some. The table has some 130,000 clones, 90% to 95% seen once. This sequence originates from an adult who received the AZD1222 COVID-19 vaccine. The sample here was peripheral blood, taken 28 days after the second AZD1222 dose. This rearrangement joins TRBV9 to TRBJ1-4; tentatively, D is TRBD1 (5 bases). CDR3 residues: CASSVDTGANEKLFF. The CDR3 DNA follows: TGTGCCAGCAGCGTAGATACGGGGGCTAATGAAAAACTGTTTTTT. Looking up the rest from reference TRBV9 and TRBJ1-4 gives the full variable domain: DSGVTQTPKHLITATGQRVTLRCSPRSGDLSVYWYQQSLDQGLQFLIQYYNGEERAKGNILERFSAQQFPDLHSELNLSSLELGDSALYFCASSVDTGANEKLFFGSGTQLSVL.